Sequencing of this TCR beta chain was carried out in a study of cytomegalovirus exposure and HLA in healthy donors. PCR used 60 Vbeta primers and 13 Jbeta primers. The assay was immunoSEQ multiplex PCR, and TCRdb's table has in-frame clones only and misses some. The sample includes about 91,000 clones, roughly 67% of them seen just once. The CDR3 consists of 15 residues. Per germline, CDR1 MNHEY and CDR2 SMNVEV (reference sequence). V trimming: 7 bases; J trimming: 9 bases; junction bases outside the gene matches: 14. The chain combines TRBV27 with TRBJ2-1; 8 bases map to TRBD2. The source material was PBMCs. This sequence was found in a human donor in good health. The CDR3 spells CASTPAGGGWSEQFF. CDR3 bases: TGTGCCAGCACACCTGCGGGGGGAGGTTGGAGTGAGCAGTTCTTC.